The entry below gives a single T cell receptor (beta chain) sequence along with its context. Its antigen is currently unknown. A much more abundant neighbour one base away suggests this may be a read error. These data are taken from a study of post-analysis software for immune sequencing data. Study findings and constraints: Comparison of patients with controls showed five TRBV segments more frequent in patients, TRBV5-6, TRBV5-1 and TRBV20-1 among them. Multiple sclerosis was associated with a significant reduction in normalized Chao1 diversity relative to controls.

The CDR3 covers 14 residues. Germline V gene data show CDR1 as MGHRA and CDR2 as YSYEKL. Unique molecular identifiers featured in each of the TCR beta cDNA libraries. There were roughly 0.95 to 11 million T cells, and around 460,000 cDNA molecules came from them. TCRdb reprocessed the PCR reads via MiXCR and lists one record per CDR3 protein. Among roughly 170,000 distinct CDR3 sequences listed, about 30% were seen once. The chain couples TRBV4-1 to TRBJ2-7; the D is unclear. Sequenced: blood. This receptor was obtained from a girl aged 5 to 17 with multiple sclerosis. The CDR3, as DNA: TGCGCCTGCAGCCAAGAAGGCACGGTCTACGAGCAGTACTTC. Translating it yields CACSQEGTVYEQYF.